The clone carrying this T cell receptor (beta chain) was counted a single time. This entry is derived from a study of shared clonotypes between healthy human individuals. At the level of the study: For every donor, three CD4 naive, three CD4 memory, two CD8 naive and one CD8 memory plates were used.

The CDR3 contains 17 residues. Germline assignment: CDR1 LNHNV and CDR2 YYDKDF (reference sequence). Trimming at V came to 0 bases and at J to 6 bases, leaving 10 bases not matched to a gene. CD45RO-negative, CCR7-positively selected cells formed the naive CD8 fraction, excluding terminally differentiated effector memory CD45RA+ cells. The authors loaded 200 ng DNA, 25,000 to 30,000 T cell genomes, into sorted-subset replicate PCRs. This table comes from immunoSEQ multiplex PCR, and its TCRdb copy is limited to in-frame clones, with some not included. This sample has hundreds of thousands of clones, with 90% to 95% found just once.

V usage is TRBV15 and J usage is TRBJ2-1; 8 nucleotides match TRBD2. The receptor's source is a woman aged 25 to 45 in good health. The sequenced sample was naive CD8+ T cells sorted from blood. The CDR3 protein is CATSRDYPAGVSNEQFF. CDR3 DNA sequence: TGTGCCACCAGCAGAGATTATCCAGCGGGAGTTTCCAATGAGCAGTTCTTC.